Sequencing of this T cell receptor beta chain was carried out in a study of response to subunit inactivated influenza vaccine. Findings and limits, study-wide: Authors suggested each seasonal influenza vaccination recruits few new T cells.

TCRdb itself ran the RT-PCR reads through MiXCR, one entry per CDR3 protein. Among 300,000 to 350,000 distinct CDR3 sequences listed, around 22% were seen once. This clonotype occurred a few times. Its antigen is not known. CDR3 length: 16 residues. V was cut by 6 bases and J by 0 bases, with 15 bases left in between. The chain links TRBV12-3 or TRBV12-4 to TRBJ1-3; D remains unclear. The input for sequencing was PBMCs from blood, taken approximately 22 months after vaccination. The receptor comes from a man between 50 and 75 years old who received an inactivated influenza vaccine. The chain's CDR3 is CASRLTVGSSGNTIYF. DNA of the CDR3: TGTGCCAGCAGGCTTACAGTCGGGAGCTCTGGAAACACCATATATTTT.